Listed below are T cell receptor beta chains from one sample, sequenced in a study of Ad26.COV2.S vaccination and SARS-CoV-2 variants. The protocol was immunoSEQ multiplex PCR, while the TCRdb copy is restricted to in-frame clones and leaves out a portion. The table records approximately 350,000 clones, about four fifths of them present only once. Sequencing used peripheral blood, obtained in a trial of Ad26.COV2.S vaccine versus placebo. Receptor source: a person aged 18-60 years who received the Ad26.COV2.S COVID-19 vaccine or a placebo. The conserved cysteine and the conserved F or W are not part of the CDR3 here. Fields, in order: J gene, V gene, CDR3 protein.

TRBJ2-7	TRBV11-1	ASSLETGGPYEQY
TRBJ1-3	TRBV3-1/TRBV3-2	ASSQETSGRNTIY
TRBJ2-7	TRBV11-2	ASSPGQAHSYEQY
TRBJ2-2	TRBV5-1	ASSEMGAGELF
TRBJ1-1	TRBV27	ASMWNTEAF
TRBJ2-1	TRBV7-6	ASSSRSYNEQF
TRBJ2-3	TRBV5-1	ASSLGVSRDTQY
TRBJ1-2	TRBV6-5	ASSRTGGNYGYT
TRBJ1-2	TRBV6-1	ASSEADSGYT
TRBJ2-7	TRBV7-3	ASSLMDSYEQY
TRBJ2-1	TRBV9	ASSAPGGNEQF
TRBJ2-2	TRBV10-1	ASSEDVSGQANTGELF
TRBJ2-7	TRBV2	ASKMGSGRAVEQY
TRBJ1-4	TRBV30	ASAGGFVSRLF
TRBJ1-3	TRBV13	ASSPSGGGSGNTIY
TRBJ2-2	TRBV6-5	ASSPTADTGELF
TRBJ2-2	TRBV7-6	ASSLTGGAFGELF
TRBJ1-1	TRBV19	ASSSLWGRTHEAF
TRBJ1-2	TRBV6-4	ASRTTGDSYT
TRBJ1-1	TRBV5-1	ASSSRVTGNTEAF
TRBJ1-1	TRBV11-3	ASSLAVGGEAF
TRBJ2-1	TRBV4-1	ASSQVAGGDYNEQF
TRBJ2-7	TRBV7-2	ASSLVLRYEQY
TRBJ1-1	TRBV3-1/TRBV3-2	ASSQEAGSTEAF
TRBJ2-7	TRBV5-1	ASSGLAGGLHEQY
TRBJ2-2	TRBV29-1	SVVRGGNTGELF
TRBJ2-7	TRBV12-5	ASGPTGTGFSYEQY
TRBJ1-1	TRBV19	ASSILDRPNTEAF
TRBJ2-7	TRBV6-5	ASSSFGTSGAEQY
TRBJ2-4	TRBV4-3	ASSQGSASGRANIQY
TRBJ2-5	TRBV12-3/TRBV12-4	ASSLTSKETQY
TRBJ2-1	TRBV19	ASSIKGWGTSGRNEQF
TRBJ1-2	TRBV29-1	SVEDRGGARYGYT
TRBJ1-2	TRBV5-4	ASSFPRGGIGYGYT
TRBJ2-7	TRBV7-9	ASSLPGQLIYEQY
TRBJ1-2	TRBV9	ASSVGYRGYGYT
TRBJ1-5	TRBV3-1/TRBV3-2	ASSQDGQPQH
TRBJ1-2	TRBV15	ATSRDEAGYHSYYGYT
TRBJ1-6	TRBV5-1	ASSRSSGTRQSPLH
TRBJ2-7	TRBV27	ASSQRGLPH
TRBJ1-1	TRBV20-1	SVRGGEAF
TRBJ2-6	TRBV20-1	SASRGPLNNVLT
TRBJ1-3	TRBV5-6	ASSSSGLSGNTIY
TRBJ2-5	TRBV5-1	ASSLQDRSGLTQY
TRBJ2-3	TRBV12-5	ASASIAKYTDTQY
TRBJ2-1	TRBV6-5	ASSYVVTNEQF
TRBJ2-5	TRBV27	AAGRTSQETQY
TRBJ1-5	TRBV5-5	ASSRLTGMGQPQH
TRBJ1-2	TRBV6-5	ASRTGGPGGGYT
TRBJ2-5	TRBV5-6	ASSLRRWETQY
TRBJ2-6	TRBV28	ASRNTGASGANVLT
TRBJ2-3	TRBV4-1	ASSSRGLDTQY